This record concerns one T cell receptor (beta chain) sequence. Its antigen is unknown. One end of the junction is discordant with germline, which a read error may explain. The entry originates in a study of tumor-infiltrating lymphocytes in primary liver carcinoma. Whole-study findings and limits: Tumor tissue displayed a significantly greater top-250-clone fraction than blood (p = 0.039).

From unsorted bulk tissue weighing about 20-32 mg, DNA and RNA were co-extracted. Treatment of the patients' primary liver carcinoma consisted of surgical resection. CDR3 length: 14 residues. Making TCR beta cDNA involved around 500 ng total RNA and a constant-region primer. Nested multiplex PCR, run for three rounds with slightly modified ARM-PCR, yielded TCR beta libraries. With TRBV1-TRBV30 forward primers and a C-beta reverse primer, the first two PCR rounds were run for 9 to 10 cycles each. TCRdb re-analysed the multiplex PCR reads in MiXCR, keeping a single row per CDR3 protein. The sample records 100,000 or so distinct CDR3 sequences, about 70% being singletons.

The chain links TRBV12-3 or TRBV12-4 to TRBJ2-5, with 9 bases lining up with TRBD2. Sequencing was done on a sample of liver tumor tissue from sampling region 5. Subset defined: tumor region T5, tumor centre. This clonotype originated in an older woman with primary liver carcinoma and hepatitis B virus infection. The CDR3 DNA follows: TGTGCCAGCAGTCCGTCTAGCGGGGAAGAGGCCCAGTACTTC. Encoded protein: CASSPSSGEEAQYF.